The TCR beta chain described here comes from a study of vaccination and CD4 T cells after COVID-19. Across the whole study: Each post-COVID sample was drawn after diagnosis, and the median interval was roughly 100 days (range 35 to 161). Investigators took post-vaccine samples a median about 65 days after dose two, within a range of 14 to 241.

The treatment denotes: approximately nine-day PBMC culture with coronavirus spike peptide pools or control peptides (ViraFEST assay). Antigen-specific T cells were expanded with peptide pools by ViraFEST, and TCRs were then sequenced. Germline V gene lookup returns CDR1 LNHNV and CDR2 YYDKDF (reference sequence). The CDR3 covers 14 residues. The Oncomine TCR Beta short-read assay was what sequenced the DNA obtained from cultured CD4+ T cells. Investigators obtained genomic DNA by extraction from cultured CD4+ T cells. TCRdb re-analysed the PCR reads in MiXCR, keeping a single row per CDR3 protein. The table shows fewer than 20,000 distinct CDR3 sequences, with 40% to 45% occurring only once. In the case of this clonotype: The antigen is undetermined. A junction end diverges from the germline sequence, so it may reflect a read error.

The source was CD4+ T cells from blood, cultured in vitro, collected before SARS-CoV-2 vaccination. The clonotype was recovered from a human donor who received a COVID-19 vaccine. The chain carries TRBV15 and TRBJ1-2; D perhaps matches TRBD1 (6 bases). The chain's CDR3 is CTTSREGRGYGYTF. The CDR3 coding sequence is TGTACCACCAGCAGAGAAGGCAGGGGCTATGGCTACACCTTC.